Shown below are 27 T cell receptor beta chains from a single sample sequenced in a study of OX40 agonist ivuxolimab in advanced cancers. Sequencing was performed with immunoSEQ multiplex PCR; in TCRdb, only in-frame clones are kept and a portion is missing. The table shows approximately 60,000 clones, with 92% occurring only once. Sample: CD4+ or CD8+ T cells sorted from blood, taken in a trial of the OX40 agonist ivuxolimab. The source of these receptors is an adult with an advanced solid tumor such as melanoma, head and neck, liver or kidney cancer.

The CDR3: CASSEALSGTEAFF. The DNA of the CDR3 is TGTGCCAGCAGTGAAGCGCTATCAGGCACTGAAGCTTTCTTT. The chain couples TRBV2 to TRBJ1-1, with no clear D. The CDR3 length is 14 residues. Looked up from germline, CDR1 is SNHLY and CDR2 is FYNNEI. The germline V and J ends were trimmed by 0 bases and 4 bases, with 9 bases remaining between them.

This chain links TRBV6-6 with TRBJ2-7, with D uncertain. Germline V CDR1 and CDR2: MNHNY, SVGAGI (reference sequence). The V end lost 0 bases, the J end lost 2 bases, and 5 bases lay between the germline ends. This CDR3 is built from 13 residues. The CDR3 sequence: CASSYSAPYEQYF. The CDR3 DNA reads as TGTGCCAGCAGTTACTCAGCCCCCTACGAGCAGTACTTC.

This sequence joins TRBV7-9 and TRBJ1-2, with D tentatively TRBD1 (5 bases). This CDR3 comprises 13 residues. V was cut by 5 bases and J by 7 bases, with 14 bases left in between. The germline V gene encodes CDR1 SEHNR and CDR2 FQNEAQ (reference sequence). CDR3 amino acids: CASSPQGQGGYTF. CDR3 nucleotides: TGTGCCAGCAGCCCCCAAGGGCAGGGTGGCTACACCTTC.

The chain recombines TRBV10-2 with TRBJ1-4; unclear D gene. Germline V gives CDR1 WSHSY, CDR2 SAAADI. V lost 5 bases and J 0 bases, leaving 7 bases between the germline ends. This CDR3 has 14 residues. The CDR3 sequence: CASSRGATNEKLFF. The CDR3 DNA follows: TGCGCCAGCAGTCGGGGTGCAACTAATGAAAAACTGTTTTTT.

J is TRBJ2-5 and V is TRBV2, with 7 bases identical to TRBD1. The CDR3 loop spans 16 amino acids. Germline-derived CDR1 and CDR2 are SNHLY and FYNNEI. J lost 5 bases, V lost 6 bases, and 15 bases had no gene match. CDR3 nucleotides: TGTGCCAGCAGCTTACCGGGACAGCCAGGTCTGGAGACCCAGTACTTC. This translates into CASSLPGQPGLETQYF.

In its sample, this clone was seen once. The chain couples TRBV6-5 to TRBJ1-1, with unresolved D. V was clipped by 0 bases and J by 1 base, with 9 bases between them. The V gene's germline CDR1 is MNHEY and CDR2 SVGAGI. There are 15 residues in the CDR3. The CDR3 sequence is CASSYSQDSNTEAFF. The CDR3 bases are TGTGCCAGCAGTTACTCCCAGGATTCGAACACTGAAGCTTTCTTT.

Note on this clone: The sample holds other DNA sequences that translate to the same CDR3. This sequence joins TRBV10-1 and TRBJ2-2; D uncertain. The CDR3 length is 13 residues. Trimming left V 0 bases short and J 6 bases short, with 5 bases between. CDR1 and CDR2 (germline): WNHNN, SYGVQD (reference sequence). The CDR3 region has the DNA TGCGCCAGCAGTGAGTCTGGAGCCGGGGAGCTGTTTTTT. It is translated as CASSESGAGELFF.

This chain connects TRBV5-1 to TRBJ2-1; D is unresolved. The CDR3 extends over 12 amino acids. Between the trimmed V and J ends, which lost 1 base and 6 bases, there was a span of 5 bases. Germline CDR1 SGHRS, CDR2 YFSETQ. The CDR3 coding sequence is TGCGCCAGCAGCTTGTTAGCCAATGAGCAGTTCTTC. It translates to CASSLLANEQFF.

The genes are TRBV10-3 and TRBJ2-5, with D perhaps given as TRBD1 or TRBD2 (6 bases each). V gave up 6 bases and J gave up 1 base, with 9 bases separating them. The CDR3 runs 13 residues. The germline gives CDR1 ENHRY, CDR2 SYGVKD. CDR3 amino acids: CAIRGGFQETQYF. The CDR3 DNA sequence: TGTGCCATCAGGGGGGGCTTCCAAGAGACCCAGTACTTC.

The chain joins TRBV19 to TRBJ1-4, with no clear D. The V and J ends lost 10 bases and 6 bases respectively, with 15 bases between them. CDR1 is LNHDA, CDR2 SQIVND, per germline (reference sequence). The CDR3 consists of 13 residues. The CDR3 reads CATLGRRDEKLFF. CDR3 in DNA: TGTGCCACCCTCGGGAGGAGGGATGAAAAACTGTTTTTT.

The rearrangement joins TRBV6-5 to TRBJ2-4; D is unclear. The CDR3 covers 14 residues. Trimming stripped 7 bases from V and 0 bases from J, with 10 bases between. Germline loops: CDR1 MNHEY, CDR2 SVGAGI. The CDR3 DNA reads TGTGCCAGCACCCACAGCTTAGCCAAAAACATTCAGTACTTC. Residues: CASTHSLAKNIQYF.

This chain links TRBV6-1 with TRBJ1-5, with D perhaps TRBD1 (5 bases). The V gene's germline CDR1 is MNHNS and CDR2 SASEGT. The length of the CDR3 is 15 residues. Trimming left V 5 bases short and J 4 bases short, with 15 bases between. In nucleotides, the CDR3 is TGTGCCAGCAGTCCCCGCCCCTGGGGGAATCAGCCCCAGCATTTT. It specifies CASSPRPWGNQPQHF.

The rearrangement uses TRBV6-5 and TRBJ2-2; D is perhaps TRBD1 (6 bases). This CDR3 is 16 amino acids long. CDR1 and CDR2 from the germline V gene are MNHEY and SVGAGI. V lost 4 bases, J lost 0 bases, and 12 bases lay in between. The CDR3 sequence: CASSSTGFANTGELFF. For the CDR3, the DNA is TGTGCCAGCAGTTCTACAGGGTTCGCGAACACCGGGGAGCTGTTTTTT.

This clone has a handful of counts. V and J are TRBV5-1 and TRBJ1-6; D might be TRBD1 (5 bases). Germline loops: CDR1 SGHRS, CDR2 YFSETQ. CDR3 length: 14 amino acids. V dropped 4 bases and J dropped 10 bases, with 15 bases sitting between them. The CDR3 DNA reads TGCGCCAGCAGCCCACGGGACCGAGGGTCACCCCTCCACTTT. Translation gives CASSPRDRGSPLHF.

The chain links TRBV29-1 to TRBJ2-2; a weak D match, TRBD2 (5 bases). Trimming took off 7 bases at V and 5 bases at J, with 14 bases between the two ends. This CDR3 has 13 residues. In germline, CDR1 is SQVTM, CDR2 ANQGSEA. The CDR3 DNA follows: TGCAGCGGGCTACGGGGTGGAACCGGGGAGCTGTTTTTT. Its translation: CSGLRGGTGELFF.

This clone came up once. The chain carries TRBV19 and TRBJ2-6; the D is unclear. CDR1 and CDR2 (germline): LNHDA, SQIVND (reference sequence). The CDR3 sequence is 13 residues long. V lost 5 bases and J lost 2, with 4 bases in between. CDR3 region: CASSETGANVLTF. CDR3 nucleotide sequence: TGTGCCAGTAGTGAAACTGGGGCCAACGTCCTGACTTTC.

V usage is TRBV2 and J usage is TRBJ2-4, with 7 bases lining up with TRBD2. Trimming removed 11 bases from V and 2 bases from J; junction bases left unmatched: 15. Germline V gives CDR1 SNHLY, CDR2 FYNNEI. The CDR3 is made up of 16 amino acids. The CDR3 region is CAGRPWSGNPKNIQYF. The DNA of the CDR3 is TGTGCCGGACGACCTTGGAGCGGGAACCCCAAAAACATTCAGTACTTC.

The CDR3 region is CASSESRREKLFF. CDR3 DNA: TGTGCCAGCAGTGAGTCTCGCAGGGAAAAACTGTTTTTT. The chain uses TRBV2 and TRBJ1-4; D is unresolved. The V end lost 3 bases, the J end lost 8 bases, and 10 bases lay between the germline ends. CDR3 length: 13 residues. The V gene's germline CDR1 is SNHLY and CDR2 FYNNEI.

The V and J genes are TRBV19 and TRBJ1-5, with D perhaps TRBD1 (5 bases). The V gene lost 1 base and the J gene lost 7 bases, with 14 bases spanning the gap. The germline CDR1 and CDR2 sequences are LNHDA and SQIVND (reference sequence). The CDR3 extends over 15 amino acids. The DNA for the CDR3 is TGTGCCAGTAGTATAGGGTCAGGGTTCGGGCAGCCCCAGCATTTT. Translated: CASSIGSGFGQPQHF.

The V and J genes are TRBV5-4 and TRBJ2-1; the D gene could be TRBD1 or TRBD2 (5 bases each). CDR3 length: 16 amino acids. V lost 4 bases, J lost 9 bases, and 23 bases lay in between. CDR1 SGHNT and CDR2 YYREEE come from the germline V gene (reference sequence). Here the CDR3 reads CASSHPGTKKDGEQFF. DNA of the CDR3: TGTGCCAGCAGCCACCCCGGGACCAAGAAAGACGGTGAGCAGTTCTTC.

The chain couples TRBV11-3 to TRBJ2-7; D may be TRBD2 (5 bases). The CDR3 totals 12 residues. Germline CDR1 reads SGHNT; CDR2 reads YENEEA. Trimming cost V 3 bases and J 3 bases, with 6 bases left between them. CDR3 amino acids: CASSFTSYEQYF. The CDR3 DNA reads TGTGCCAGCAGCTTCACTAGCTACGAGCAGTACTTC. Full variable domain (rest looked up from reference TRBV11-3 and TRBJ2-7): EAGVVQSPRYKIIEKKQPVAFWCNPISGHNTLYWYLQNLGQGPELLIRYENEEAVDDSQLPKDRFSAERLKGVDSTLKIQPAELGDSAVYLCASSFTSYEQYFGPGTRLTVT.

This clone has a handful of counts. The chain has TRBV6-6 and TRBJ1-2; 8 nucleotides line up with TRBD1. From germline, CDR1 is MNHNY and CDR2 SVGAGI (reference sequence). This CDR3 region has 13 residues. V gave up 4 bases and J gave up 6 bases; unmatched junction bases: 4. CDR3 DNA: TGTGCCAGCAGTTCACAGGGGGAGGATGGCTACACCTTC. Protein: CASSSQGEDGYTF.

The V and J genes are TRBV6-5 and TRBJ1-2; 10 nucleotides line up with TRBD1. V gave up 4 bases and J gave up 1 base; unmatched junction bases: 3. From germline, CDR1 is MNHEY and CDR2 SVGAGI. The CDR3 has 15 residues. CDR3 sequence: CASSLGQGINYGYTF. The DNA of the CDR3 is TGTGCCAGCAGTTTGGGACAGGGGATTAACTATGGCTACACCTTC.

The V gene is TRBV27, the J gene TRBJ2-2; weak D call: TRBD1 (5 bases). CDR3 length: 15 amino acids. Trimming removed 1 base from V and 1 base from J, with 7 bases in between. Germline V gives CDR1 MNHEY, CDR2 SMNVEV (reference sequence). CDR3 sequence reads: CASSLYRKNTGELFF. CDR3 DNA sequence: TGTGCCAGCAGTTTATACAGGAAGAACACCGGGGAGCTGTTTTTT.

V is TRBV5-1 and J is TRBJ2-2; tentatively, D is TRBD2 (5 bases). With 0 bases removed from V and 4 bases from J, the gap between germline ends came to 10 bases. In germline, CDR1 is SGHRS, CDR2 YFSETQ. CDR3 length: 15 residues. CDR3 residues: CASSLGERFTGELFF. In DNA form, the CDR3 reads TGCGCCAGCAGCTTGGGGGAGCGGTTCACCGGGGAGCTGTTTTTT.

The gene calls are TRBV5-1 and TRBJ1-1; no firm D call. V was shortened by 1 base and J by 5 bases, with 12 bases between the two germline ends. The CDR3 has 14 residues. Germline-derived CDR1 and CDR2 are SGHRS and YFSETQ. CDR3 nucleotide sequence: TGCGCCAGCAGCTTGTCTACCGATGGAACTGAAGCTTTCTTT. This gives the protein CASSLSTDGTEAFF.

The chain couples TRBV19 to TRBJ1-1; the match to TRBD1 covers 10 bases. V shed 6 bases and J 9 bases; nucleotides not matched to a gene: 10. The CDR3 sequence is 14 residues long. Looked up from germline, CDR1 is LNHDA and CDR2 is SQIVND (reference sequence). The CDR3 DNA follows: TGTGCCAGTAGAGCCCGGGACAGGGGTCATAAAGCTTTCTTT. The encoded protein is CASRARDRGHKAFF.